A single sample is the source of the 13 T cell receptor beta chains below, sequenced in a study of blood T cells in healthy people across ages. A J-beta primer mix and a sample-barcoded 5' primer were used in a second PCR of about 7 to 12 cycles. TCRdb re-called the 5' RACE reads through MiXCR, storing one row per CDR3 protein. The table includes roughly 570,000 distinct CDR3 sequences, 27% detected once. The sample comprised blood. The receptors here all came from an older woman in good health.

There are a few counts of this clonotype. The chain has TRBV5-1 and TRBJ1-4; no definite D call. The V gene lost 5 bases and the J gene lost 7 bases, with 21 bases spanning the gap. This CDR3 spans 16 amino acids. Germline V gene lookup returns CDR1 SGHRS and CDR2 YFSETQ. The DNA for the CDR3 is TGCGCCAGCAGTTACACCGGGCCCCAGGTCGGTGAAAAACTGTTTTTT. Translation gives CASSYTGPQVGEKLFF.

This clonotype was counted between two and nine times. The CDR3 protein is CSVSSYGEKLFF. Written as DNA, the CDR3 is TGCAGCGTCTCGTCCTACGGGGAAAAACTGTTTTTT. V is TRBV29-1 and J is TRBJ1-4, with no clear D. Trimming left V 6 bases short and J 8 bases short, with 13 bases between. Looked up from germline, CDR1 is SQVTM and CDR2 is ANQGSEA. The CDR3 spans 12 residues.

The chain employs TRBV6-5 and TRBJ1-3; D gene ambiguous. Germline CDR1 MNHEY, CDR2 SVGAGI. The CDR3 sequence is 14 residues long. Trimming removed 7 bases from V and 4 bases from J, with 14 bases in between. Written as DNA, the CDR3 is TGTGCCAGCACCATGGGGATCTTCGGAAACACCATATATTTT. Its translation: CASTMGIFGNTIYF.

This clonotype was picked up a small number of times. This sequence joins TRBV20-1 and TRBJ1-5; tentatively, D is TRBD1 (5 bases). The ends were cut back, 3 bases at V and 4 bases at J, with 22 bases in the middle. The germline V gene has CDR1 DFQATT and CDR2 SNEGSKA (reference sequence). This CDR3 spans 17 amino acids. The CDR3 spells CSARVAGAPLGNQPQHF. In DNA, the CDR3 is TGCAGTGCTAGGGTAGCTGGGGCGCCCCTAGGGAATCAGCCCCAGCATTTT.

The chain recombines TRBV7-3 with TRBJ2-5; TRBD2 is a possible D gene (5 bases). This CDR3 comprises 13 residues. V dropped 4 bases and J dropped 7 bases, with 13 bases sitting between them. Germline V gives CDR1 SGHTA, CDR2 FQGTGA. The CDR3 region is CASSSSGMSTQYF. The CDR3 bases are TGTGCCAGCAGCTCTTCGGGAATGTCGACCCAGTACTTC. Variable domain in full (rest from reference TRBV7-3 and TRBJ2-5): GAGVSQTPSNKVTEKGKYVELRCDPISGHTALYWYRQSLGQGPEFLIYFQGTGAADDSGLPNDRFFAVRPEGSVSTLKIQRTERGDSAVYLCASSSSGMSTQYFGPGTRLLVL.

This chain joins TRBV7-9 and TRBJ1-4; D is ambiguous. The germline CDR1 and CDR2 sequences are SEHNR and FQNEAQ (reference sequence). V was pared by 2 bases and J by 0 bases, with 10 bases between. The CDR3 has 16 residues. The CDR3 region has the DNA TGTGCCAGCAGCTTACTGAGAACTGCAACTAATGAAAAACTGTTTTTT. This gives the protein CASSLLRTATNEKLFF.

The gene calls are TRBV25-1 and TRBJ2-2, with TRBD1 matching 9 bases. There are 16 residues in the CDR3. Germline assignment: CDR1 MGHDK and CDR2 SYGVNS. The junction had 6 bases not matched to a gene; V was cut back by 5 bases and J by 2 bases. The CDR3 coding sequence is TGTGCCAGCAGTAACTCGGGACAGGGAAACACCGGGGAGCTGTTTTTT. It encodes CASSNSGQGNTGELFF.

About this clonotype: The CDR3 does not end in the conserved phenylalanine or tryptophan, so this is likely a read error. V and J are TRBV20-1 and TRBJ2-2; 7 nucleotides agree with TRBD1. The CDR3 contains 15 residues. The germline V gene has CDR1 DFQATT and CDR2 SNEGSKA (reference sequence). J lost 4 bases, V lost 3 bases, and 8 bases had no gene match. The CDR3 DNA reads TGCAGTGCTAGGCGACAGGGAACGGGCACCGGGGAGCTGTTTCTT. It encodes CSARRQGTGTGELFL.

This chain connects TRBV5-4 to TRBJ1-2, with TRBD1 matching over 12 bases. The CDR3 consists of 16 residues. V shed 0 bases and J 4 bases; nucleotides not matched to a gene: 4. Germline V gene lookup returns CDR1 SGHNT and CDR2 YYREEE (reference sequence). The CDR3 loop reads CASSLVGTGGLYGYTF. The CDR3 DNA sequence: TGTGCCAGCAGCTTGGTGGGGACAGGGGGCCTCTATGGCTACACCTTC.

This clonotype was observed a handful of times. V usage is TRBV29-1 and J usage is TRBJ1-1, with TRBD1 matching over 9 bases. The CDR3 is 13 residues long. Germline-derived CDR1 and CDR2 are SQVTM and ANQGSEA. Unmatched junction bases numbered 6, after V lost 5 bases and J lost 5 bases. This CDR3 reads CSVYGTGITEAFF. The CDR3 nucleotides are TGCAGCGTTTACGGGACAGGGATAACTGAAGCTTTCTTT.

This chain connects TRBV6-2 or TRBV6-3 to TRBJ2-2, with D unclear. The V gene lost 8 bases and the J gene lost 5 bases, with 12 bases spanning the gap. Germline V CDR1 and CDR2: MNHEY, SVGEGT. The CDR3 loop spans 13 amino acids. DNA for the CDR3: TGTGCCAGCGTAATTCGGCCGACCGGGGAGCTGTTTTTT. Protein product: CASVIRPTGELFF.

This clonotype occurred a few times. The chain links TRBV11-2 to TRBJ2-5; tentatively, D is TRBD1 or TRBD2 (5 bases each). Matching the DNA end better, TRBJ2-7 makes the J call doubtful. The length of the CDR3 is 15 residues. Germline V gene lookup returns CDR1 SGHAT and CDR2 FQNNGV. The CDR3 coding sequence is TGTGCCAGCAGCTTAGTAAACCTCGGGGCATACGAGCAGTACTTC. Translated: CASSLVNLGAYEQYF.

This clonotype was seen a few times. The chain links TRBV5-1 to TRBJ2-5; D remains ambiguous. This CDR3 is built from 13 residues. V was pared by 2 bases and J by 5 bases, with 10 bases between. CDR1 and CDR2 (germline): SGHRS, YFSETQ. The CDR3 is CASSFRSMETQYF. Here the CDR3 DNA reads TGCGCCAGCAGCTTCCGATCAATGGAGACCCAGTACTTC. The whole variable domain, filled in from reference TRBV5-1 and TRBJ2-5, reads KAGVTQTPRYLIKTRGQQVTLSCSPISGHRSVSWYQQTPGQGLQFLFEYFSETQRNKGNFPGRFSGRQFSNSRSEMNVSTLELGDSALYLCASSFRSMETQYFGPGTRLLVL.